This T cell receptor (beta chain) emerged from a study of blood T cell repertoires in COVID-19. Across the whole study: The study drew acute and convalescent COVID-19 samples from the United States, Italy and Spain. T cells, B-cell-depleted T cells, or PBMCs supplied cDNA or gDNA.

In the source study's methods: Reference gene primer amplification yielded estimated nucleated cell counts. TCRdb keeps only in-frame clones here, not all; method: immunoSEQ multiplex PCR. V and J calls and clone size are those listed in that table; D and trimming were worked out from the DNA. The repertoire holds 350,000 to 450,000 clones, with around 84% as singletons. Looked up from germline, CDR1 is SGHRS and CDR2 is YFSETQ. This CDR3 is 15 amino acids long. The germline V and J ends were trimmed by 4 bases and 1 base, with 14 bases remaining between them. The sample consisted of peripheral blood. The clonotype was recovered from a human donor in a cohort sampled during active COVID-19. The V call is TRBV5-1, the J call TRBJ1-2; D unresolved. The CDR3 loop reads CASSESPEYNYGYTF. The CDR3 DNA is TGCGCCAGCAGCGAGTCCCCCGAATATAACTATGGCTACACCTTC. The full variable domain, in which reference TRBV5-1 and TRBJ1-2 provide the parts outside the CDR3, is KAGVTQTPRYLIKTRGQQVTLSCSPISGHRSVSWYQQTPGQGLQFLFEYFSETQRNKGNFPGRFSGRQFSNSRSEMNVSTLELGDSALYLCASSESPEYNYGYTFGSGTRLTVV.